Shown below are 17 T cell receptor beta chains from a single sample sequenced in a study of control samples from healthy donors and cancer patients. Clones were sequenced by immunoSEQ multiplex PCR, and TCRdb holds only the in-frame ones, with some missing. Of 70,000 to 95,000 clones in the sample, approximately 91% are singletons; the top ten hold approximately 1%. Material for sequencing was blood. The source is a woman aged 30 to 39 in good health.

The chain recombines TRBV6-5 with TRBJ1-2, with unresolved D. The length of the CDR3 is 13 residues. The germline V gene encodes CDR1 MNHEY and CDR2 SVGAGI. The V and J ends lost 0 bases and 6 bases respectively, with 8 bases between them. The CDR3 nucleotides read TGTGCCAGCAGTTACTCGGGTACGGATGGCTACACCTTC. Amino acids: CASSYSGTDGYTF.

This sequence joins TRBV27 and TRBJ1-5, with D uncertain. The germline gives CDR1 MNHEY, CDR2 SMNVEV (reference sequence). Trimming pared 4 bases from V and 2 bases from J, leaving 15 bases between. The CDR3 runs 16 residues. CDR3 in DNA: TGTGCCAGCAGTTCGGGAGGGTTTATGGGCAATCAGCCCCAGCATTTT. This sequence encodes CASSSGGFMGNQPQHF.

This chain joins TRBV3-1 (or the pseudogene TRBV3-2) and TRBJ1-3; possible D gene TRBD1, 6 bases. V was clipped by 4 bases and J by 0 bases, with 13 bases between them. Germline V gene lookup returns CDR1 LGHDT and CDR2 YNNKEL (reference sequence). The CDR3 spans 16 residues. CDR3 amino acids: CASSRIQGNSGNTIYF. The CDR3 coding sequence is TGTGCCAGCAGCCGAATCCAGGGGAACTCTGGAAACACCATATATTTT.

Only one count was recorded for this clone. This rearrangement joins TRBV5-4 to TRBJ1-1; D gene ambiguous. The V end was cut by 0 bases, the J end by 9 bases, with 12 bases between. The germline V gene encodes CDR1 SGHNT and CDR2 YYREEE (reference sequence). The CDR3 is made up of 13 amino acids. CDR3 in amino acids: CASSLGGIQKAFF. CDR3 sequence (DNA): TGTGCCAGCAGCTTGGGCGGCATTCAAAAAGCTTTCTTT. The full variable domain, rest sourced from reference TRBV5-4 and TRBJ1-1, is ETGVTQSPTHLIKTRGQQVTLRCSSQSGHNTVSWYQQALGQGPQFIFQYYREEENGRGNFPPRFSGLQFPNYSSELNVNALELDDSALYLCASSLGGIQKAFFGQGTRLTVV.

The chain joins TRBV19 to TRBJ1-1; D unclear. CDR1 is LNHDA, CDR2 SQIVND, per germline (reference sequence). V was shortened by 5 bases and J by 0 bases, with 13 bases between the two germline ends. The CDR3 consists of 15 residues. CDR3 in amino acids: CASSSTPSLNTEAFF. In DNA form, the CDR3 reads TGTGCCAGTAGTTCCACGCCGAGTCTGAACACTGAAGCTTTCTTT. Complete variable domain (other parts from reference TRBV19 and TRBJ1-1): DGGITQSPKYLFRKEGQNVTLSCEQNLNHDAMYWYRQDPGQGLRLIYYSQIVNDFQKGDIAEGYSVSREKKESFPLTVTSAQKNPTAFYLCASSSTPSLNTEAFFGQGTRLTVV.

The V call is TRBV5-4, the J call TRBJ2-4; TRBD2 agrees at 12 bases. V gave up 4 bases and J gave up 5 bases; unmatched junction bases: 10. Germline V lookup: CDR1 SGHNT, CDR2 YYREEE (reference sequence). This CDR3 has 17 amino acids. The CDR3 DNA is TGTGCCAGCAGCCCACTGCCGGGACTAGCGGGCCAAAACATTCAGTACTTC. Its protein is CASSPLPGLAGQNIQYF.

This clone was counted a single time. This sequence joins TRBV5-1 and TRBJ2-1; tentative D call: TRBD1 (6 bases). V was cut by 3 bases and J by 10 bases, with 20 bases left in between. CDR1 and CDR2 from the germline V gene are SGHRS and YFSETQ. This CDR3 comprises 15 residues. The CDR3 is CASSSLVTRGREQFF. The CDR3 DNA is TGCGCCAGCAGCTCGCTTGTGACCAGGGGACGGGAGCAGTTCTTC. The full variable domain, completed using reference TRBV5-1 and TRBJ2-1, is KAGVTQTPRYLIKTRGQQVTLSCSPISGHRSVSWYQQTPGQGLQFLFEYFSETQRNKGNFPGRFSGRQFSNSRSEMNVSTLELGDSALYLCASSSLVTRGREQFFGPGTRLTVL.

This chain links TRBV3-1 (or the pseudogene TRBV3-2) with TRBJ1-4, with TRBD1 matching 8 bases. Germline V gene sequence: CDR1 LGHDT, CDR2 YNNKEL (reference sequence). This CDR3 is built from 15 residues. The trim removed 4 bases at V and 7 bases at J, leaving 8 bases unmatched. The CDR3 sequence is CASSLTPGGVEKLFF. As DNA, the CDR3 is TGTGCCAGCAGCCTTACCCCAGGGGGCGTTGAAAAACTGTTTTTT.

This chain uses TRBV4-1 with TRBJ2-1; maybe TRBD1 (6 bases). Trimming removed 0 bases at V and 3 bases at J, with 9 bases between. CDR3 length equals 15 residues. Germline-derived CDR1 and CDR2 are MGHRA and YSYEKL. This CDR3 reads CASSQDKGHYNEQFF. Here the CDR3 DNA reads TGCGCCAGCAGCCAAGATAAGGGACACTACAATGAGCAGTTCTTC.

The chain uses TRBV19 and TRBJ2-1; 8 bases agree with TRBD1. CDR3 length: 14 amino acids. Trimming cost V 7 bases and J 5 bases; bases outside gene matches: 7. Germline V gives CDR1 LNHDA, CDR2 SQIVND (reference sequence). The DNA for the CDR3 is TGTGCCAGTAATGTACAGGGGGGCCACAATGAGCAGTTCTTC. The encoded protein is CASNVQGGHNEQFF.

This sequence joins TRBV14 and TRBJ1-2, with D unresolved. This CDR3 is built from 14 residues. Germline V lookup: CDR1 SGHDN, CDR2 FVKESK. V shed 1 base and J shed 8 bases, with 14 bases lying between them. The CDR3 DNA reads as TGTGCCAGCAGCCAAGCTCGAGCCCAGCGGGGCTACACCTTC. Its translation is CASSQARAQRGYTF. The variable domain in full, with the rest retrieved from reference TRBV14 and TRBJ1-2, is EAGVTQFPSHSVIEKGQTVTLRCDPISGHDNLYWYRRVMGKEIKFLLHFVKESKQDESGMPNNRFLAERTGGTYSTLKVQPAELEDSGVYFCASSQARAQRGYTFGSGTRLTVV.

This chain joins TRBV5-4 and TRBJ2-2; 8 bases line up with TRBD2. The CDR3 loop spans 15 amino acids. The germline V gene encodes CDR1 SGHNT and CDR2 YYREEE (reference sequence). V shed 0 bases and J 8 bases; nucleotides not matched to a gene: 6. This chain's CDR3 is CASSLAGGPSGELFF. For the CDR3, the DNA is TGTGCCAGCAGCTTGGCGGGAGGGCCGTCTGGGGAGCTGTTTTTT. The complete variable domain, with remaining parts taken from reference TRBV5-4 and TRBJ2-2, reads ETGVTQSPTHLIKTRGQQVTLRCSSQSGHNTVSWYQQALGQGPQFIFQYYREEENGRGNFPPRFSGLQFPNYSSELNVNALELDDSALYLCASSLAGGPSGELFFGEGSRLTVL.

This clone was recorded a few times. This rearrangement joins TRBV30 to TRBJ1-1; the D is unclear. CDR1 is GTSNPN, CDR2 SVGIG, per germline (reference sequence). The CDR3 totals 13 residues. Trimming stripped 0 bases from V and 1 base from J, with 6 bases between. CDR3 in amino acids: CAWSVQRNTEAFF. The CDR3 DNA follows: TGTGCCTGGAGTGTACAGAGGAACACTGAAGCTTTCTTT.

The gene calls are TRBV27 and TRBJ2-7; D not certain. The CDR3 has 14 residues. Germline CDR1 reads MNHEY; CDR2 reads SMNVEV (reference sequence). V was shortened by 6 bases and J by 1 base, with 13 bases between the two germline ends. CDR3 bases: TGTGCCAGCAGAGAGGAATACCAGTCCTACGAGCAGTACTTC. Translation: CASREEYQSYEQYF.

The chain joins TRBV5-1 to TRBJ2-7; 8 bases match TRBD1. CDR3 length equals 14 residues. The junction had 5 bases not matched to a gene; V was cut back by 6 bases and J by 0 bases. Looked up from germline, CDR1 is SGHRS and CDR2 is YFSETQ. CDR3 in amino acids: CASTSGTGSYEQYF. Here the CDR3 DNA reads TGCGCCAGCACCTCCGGGACAGGCTCCTACGAGCAGTACTTC.

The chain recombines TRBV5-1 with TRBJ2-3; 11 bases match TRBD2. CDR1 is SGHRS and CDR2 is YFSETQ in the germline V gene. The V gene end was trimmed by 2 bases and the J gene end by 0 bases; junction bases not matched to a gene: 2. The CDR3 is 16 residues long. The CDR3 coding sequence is TGCGCCAGCAGCTTCCGACTAGCGGGGAGCACAGATACGCAGTATTTT. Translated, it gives CASSFRLAGSTDTQYF.

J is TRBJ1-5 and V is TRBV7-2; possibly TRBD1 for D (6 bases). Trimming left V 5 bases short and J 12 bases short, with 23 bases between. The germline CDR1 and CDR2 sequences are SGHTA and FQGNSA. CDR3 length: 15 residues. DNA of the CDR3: TGTGCCAGCAGCATATTGGGACAACCCAAAGGTGACCAGCATTTT. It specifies CASSILGQPKGDQHF. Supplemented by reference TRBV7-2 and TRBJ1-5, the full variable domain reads GAGVSQSPSNKVTEKGKDVELRCDPISGHTALYWYRQSLGQGLEFLIYFQGNSAPDKSGLPSDRFSAERTGGSVSTLTIQRTQQEDSAVYLCASSILGQPKGDQHFGDGTRLSIL.